This TCR beta chain stems from a study of blood T cell repertoires in COVID-19. Study context: Nucleic acid was either cDNA or gDNA, and it came from T cells, B-cell-depleted T cells, or PBMCs.

Authors' processing steps: Amplified reference gene primers provided the basis for estimating nucleated cell counts. Repertoires were generated with immunoSEQ multiplex PCR, while TCRdb's copy carries only in-frame clones and drops some. V and J calls and clone size are those listed in that table; D and trimming were worked out from the DNA. The table has 35,000 to 45,000 clones, more than 65% seen once; the top ten hold more than 12%. V shed 3 bases and J 12 bases; nucleotides not matched to a gene: 12. CDR1 is SGHNT, CDR2 YENEEA, per germline. This CDR3 comprises 15 residues. The receptor comes from a human donor in a cohort sampled during active COVID-19. Sequencing used peripheral blood. The chain has TRBV11-3 and TRBJ2-7; TRBD1 matches at 12 bases. The DNA of the CDR3 is TGTGCCAGCAGCTTCCAGGGGACAGGGGGCTCTCCGTGGTACTTC. Amino acid sequence: CASSFQGTGGSPWYF. Together with reference TRBV11-3 and TRBJ2-7, the CDR3 gives the full variable domain: EAGVVQSPRYKIIEKKQPVAFWCNPISGHNTLYWYLQNLGQGPELLIRYENEEAVDDSQLPKDRFSAERLKGVDSTLKIQPAELGDSAVYLCASSFQGTGGSPWYFGPGTRLTVT.